The TCR beta chain under discussion was sequenced for a study of blood T cell repertoires in COVID-19. Across the study: Samples representing acute and convalescent COVID-19 were sourced from the United States, Italy and Spain. Sources were T cells, B-cell-depleted T cells, or PBMCs; the material itself was cDNA or gDNA.

As processed by the authors: Reference gene primers were amplified, and this amplification served to estimate nucleated cell counts. Sequenced by immunoSEQ multiplex PCR; TCRdb stores in-frame clones only, minus some. V, J and clone size derive from that table, while D and trimming were established from the DNA sequence. The sample records some 120,000 clones, 88% being singletons. Germline V gene sequence: CDR1 SEHNR, CDR2 FQNEAQ (reference sequence). V shed 0 bases and J shed 6 bases, with 12 bases lying between them. The CDR3 has 15 residues. The J gene is TRBJ1-3, the V gene TRBV7-9; D is possibly TRBD1 (5 bases). This receptor was taken from a human donor in a cohort sampled during active COVID-19. Sequencing used peripheral blood. CDR3 sequence: CASSLAQGLVNTIYF. As DNA, the CDR3 is TGTGCCAGCAGCTTAGCGCAGGGACTCGTAAACACCATATATTTT. The whole variable domain, filled in from reference TRBV7-9 and TRBJ1-3, reads DTGVSQNPRHKITKRGQNVTFRCDPISEHNRLYWYRQTLGQGPEFLTYFQNEAQLEKSRLLSDRFSAERPKGSFSTLEIQRTEQGDSAMYLCASSLAQGLVNTIYFGEGSWLTVV.